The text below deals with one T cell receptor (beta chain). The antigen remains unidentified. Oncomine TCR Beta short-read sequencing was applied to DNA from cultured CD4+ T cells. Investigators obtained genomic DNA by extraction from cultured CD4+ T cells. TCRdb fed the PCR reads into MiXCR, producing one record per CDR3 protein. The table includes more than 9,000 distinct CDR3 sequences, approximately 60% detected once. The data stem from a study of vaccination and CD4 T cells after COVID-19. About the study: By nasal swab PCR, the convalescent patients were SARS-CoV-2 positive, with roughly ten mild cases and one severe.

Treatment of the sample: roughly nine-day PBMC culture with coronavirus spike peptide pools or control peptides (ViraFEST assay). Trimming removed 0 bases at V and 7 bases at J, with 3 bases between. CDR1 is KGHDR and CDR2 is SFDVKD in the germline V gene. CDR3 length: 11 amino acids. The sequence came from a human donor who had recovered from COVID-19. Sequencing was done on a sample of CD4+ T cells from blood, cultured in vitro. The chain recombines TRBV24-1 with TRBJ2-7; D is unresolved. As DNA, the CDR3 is TGTGCCACCAGTGATTTGGGGGAGCAGTACTTC. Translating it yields CATSDLGEQYF.